There are a few counts of the clone carrying this T cell receptor beta chain. Its antigen is as yet unknown. The sample comes from a study of blood T cells in healthy people across ages. In the study overall: Every two T cells gave about one barcoded beta molecule via template switching.

Trimming removed 1 base from V and 4 bases from J; junction bases left unmatched: 5. The CDR3 extends over 14 amino acids. Per the germline V gene, CDR1 is DFQATT and CDR2 is SNEGSKA (reference sequence). Findings and caveats of the study: Naive T cell percentage and TCR beta diversity correlated strongly.

Together with a sample-barcoded 5' primer, a J-beta primer mix was included in a second PCR lasting roughly 7 to 11 cycles. Tagging of each cDNA molecule was performed by a template-switch adaptor with 12 random nucleotides. TCRdb reprocessed the 5' RACE reads with MiXCR, giving one entry per CDR3 protein. The top ten hold less than 9% of the sample, which has about 500,000 distinct CDR3 sequences, less than 25% seen once. These sequences were also reported in another study, on T cells of mothers and their children. From that paper: Mothers gave over 10 million TCR beta CDR3 reads each, and children 2.5 million to 3.5 million each.

J is TRBJ2-7 and V is TRBV20-1; 9 positions match TRBD2. Sequencing was carried out using blood. The source of this sequence is a boy younger than 18 in good health. CDR3 protein: CSARALAGQYEQYF. CDR3 DNA sequence: TGCAGTGCTAGAGCGCTAGCGGGACAATACGAGCAGTACTTC.